This T cell receptor (beta chain) was profiled in a study of long-term antiretroviral therapy in people with HIV. At survey level, the immunoSEQ assay was run in its v3.0 version. This table comes from immunoSEQ multiplex PCR, and its TCRdb copy is limited to in-frame clones, with some not included. The data contain some 8,900 clones, around 75% of them singletons. Every HIV-positive participant received treatment in the United States. Specimens carried roughly 0.9-10 million cryopreserved PBMC before DNA extraction. The germline V gene has CDR1 MNHEY and CDR2 SVGAGI. V dropped 0 bases and J dropped 6; count of bases not matched to a gene: 6. The CDR3 is 15 residues long.

The chain is built from TRBV6-5 and TRBJ1-1, with 8 bases that match TRBD1. Sequenced here: unsorted PBMCs, sampled 1.8 years before starting antiretroviral therapy. The sequence derives from a man aged 40-49 years with HIV. CDR3 nucleotide sequence: TGTGCCAGCAGTTACTCGGGACAGGTAGAATCTGAAGCTTTCTTT. Its translation: CASSYSGQVESEAFF.